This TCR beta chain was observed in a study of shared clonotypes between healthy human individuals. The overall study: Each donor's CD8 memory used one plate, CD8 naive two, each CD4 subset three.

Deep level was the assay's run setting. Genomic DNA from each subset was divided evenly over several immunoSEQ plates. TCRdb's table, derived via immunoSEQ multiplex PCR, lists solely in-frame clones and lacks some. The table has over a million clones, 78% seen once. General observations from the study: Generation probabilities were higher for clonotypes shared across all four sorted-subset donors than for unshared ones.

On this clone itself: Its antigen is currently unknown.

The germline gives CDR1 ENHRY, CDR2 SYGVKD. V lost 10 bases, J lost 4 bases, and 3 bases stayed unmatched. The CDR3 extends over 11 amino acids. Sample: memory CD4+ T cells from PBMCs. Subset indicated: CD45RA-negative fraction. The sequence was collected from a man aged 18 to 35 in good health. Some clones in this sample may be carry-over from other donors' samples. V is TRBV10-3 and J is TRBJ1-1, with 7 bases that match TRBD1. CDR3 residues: CATGTVTEAFF. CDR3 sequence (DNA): TGTGCCACCGGGACAGTCACTGAAGCTTTCTTT.